Listed here are 20 T cell receptor beta chains from one sample, sequenced in a study of spatial heterogeneity in lung cancer. Time point in this sample: sample taken at primary tumor resection. Material for sequencing was whole RNA from tumor, nontumor lung or frozen PBMC, left unsorted. In TCRdb, the 5' RACE reads were re-called with MiXCR into one record per CDR3 protein. The table lists 10,000 to 15,000 distinct CDR3 sequences, about 3.9% of them singletons. The specimen was PBMCs, collected at surgery. These receptors were collected from a male donor with early-stage non-small cell lung cancer.

At least ten counts were recorded for this clonotype. This beta chain appears as a stray read in a library generated for alpha chains; its size is not informative. V is TRBV18 and J is TRBJ2-7; TRBD1 matches at 8 bases. The CDR3 is 15 amino acids. The V gene's germline CDR1 is KGHSH and CDR2 LQKENI. Unmatched junction bases numbered 10, after V lost 6 bases and J lost 3 bases. CDR3 amino acids: CASSLGQGVGYEQYF. CDR3 DNA: TGTGCCAGCTCCCTCGGACAGGGAGTTGGCTACGAGCAGTACTTC. The entire variable domain, with the rest obtained from reference TRBV18 and TRBJ2-7, is as follows: NAGVMQNPRHLVRRRGQEARLRCSPMKGHSHVYWYRQLPEEGLKFMVYLQKENIIDESGMPKERFSAEFPKEGPSILRIQQVVRGDSAAYFCASSLGQGVGYEQYFGPGTRLTVT.

This clonotype was detected ten times or more. This beta chain represents an off-target read in a library built for alpha chains; its size is of limited meaning. The chain joins TRBV9 to TRBJ2-2; no firm D call. The CDR3 has 12 amino acids. Germline CDR1 SGDLS, CDR2 YYNGEE. V was pared by 0 bases and J by 7 bases, with 4 bases between. Here the CDR3 DNA reads TGTGCCAGCAGCGTAGCAGGCGGGGAGCTGTTTTTT. Translated: CASSVAGGELFF.

A remark on this clonotype: Because the library targeted alpha chains, this beta chain is an off-target read whose size means little. The chain uses TRBV18 and TRBJ2-2; D assignment may be TRBD1 or TRBD2 (6 bases each). V lost 0 bases and J lost 1, with 9 bases in between. Germline CDR1 is KGHSH and CDR2 is LQKENI. This CDR3 has 16 amino acids. The CDR3 DNA follows: TGTGCCAGCTCACCACCCGGGGGCAGGAACACCGGGGAGCTGTTTTTT. Residues: CASSPPGGRNTGELFF.

This clonotype showed up many times. A library made for alpha chains picked up this beta chain off target, so its size means little. J is TRBJ2-3 and V is TRBV6-1; 7 nucleotides align to TRBD2. This CDR3 has 17 residues. V lost 2 bases to trimming and J lost 5 bases; unmatched junction nucleotides: 13. In germline, CDR1 is MNHNS, CDR2 SASEGT. The CDR3 bases are TGTGCCAGCAGTGAAACTCTCGGGGGGAGGGCCGGAGATACGCAGTATTTT. This gives the protein CASSETLGGRAGDTQYF.

In this sample, this clonotype turned up many times. The library was built for alpha chains, so this beta chain is an off-target read and its size means little. J is TRBJ2-1 and V is TRBV4-1; 11 bases fit TRBD2. Trimming took 4 bases from V and 6 from J; bases not matched to a gene: 14. The germline CDR1 and CDR2 sequences are MGHRA and YSYEKL. The CDR3 contains 18 residues. The CDR3 nucleotides read TGCGCCAGCAGCCCATTCTCCGGGACTAGCGGTCCCTTCAATGAGCAGTTCTTC. This gives the protein CASSPFSGTSGPFNEQFF.

In its sample, this clonotype is medium-sized. The library was prepared for alpha chains; this beta chain is a stray read, so its frequency means little. The J gene is TRBJ2-1, the V gene TRBV23-1; TRBD2 agrees at 14 bases. TRBV23-1 is filed as an ORF, its function uncertain. Trimming cost V 2 bases and J 4 bases; bases outside gene matches: 4. The CDR3 has 17 residues. CDR3 DNA sequence: TGCGCCAGCAGTCAAAGAGGGACTAGCGGGGGATACAATGAGCAGTTCTTC. Protein sequence: CASSQRGTSGGYNEQFF.

This clonotype is labeled medium-sized (0.01 to 0.1%). Because this beta chain is a stray read in a library intended to capture alpha chains, its abundance should not be given much weight. This chain joins TRBV7-8 and TRBJ2-3; 8 bases are a match to TRBD1. The CDR3 covers 13 residues. Germline CDR1 SGHVS, CDR2 FQNEAQ. V was clipped by 5 bases and J by 5 bases; unmatched bases: 3. This CDR3 reads CASSPDRGDTQYF. CDR3 coding DNA: TGTGCCAGCAGCCCCGACAGGGGAGATACGCAGTATTTT.

This clonotype was picked up many times. For a library built for alpha chains, this beta chain is a stray read; little rests on its size. The V gene is TRBV10-3, the J gene TRBJ1-4; the match to TRBD1 covers 11 bases. Per germline, CDR1 ENHRY and CDR2 SYGVKD. V dropped 3 bases and J dropped 7; count of bases not matched to a gene: 4. This CDR3 has 15 amino acids. As DNA, the CDR3 is TGTGCCATCAGTGATCCCGGACAGGGGGCTGAAAAACTGTTTTTT. Translation gives CAISDPGQGAEKLFF.

This clonotype was seen repeatedly, ten times or more. The library was built for alpha chains, so this beta chain is an off-target read and its size means little. The rearrangement uses TRBV7-3 and TRBJ2-3; a possible D gene is TRBD1 (6 bases). The ends were cut back, 5 bases at V and 3 bases at J, with 12 bases in the middle. Germline CDR1 and CDR2: SGHTA and FQGTGA. This CDR3 comprises 14 residues. The CDR3 DNA follows: TGTGCCAGCAGCACAGGGCTAGGGACAGATACGCAGTATTTT. Translating it yields CASSTGLGTDTQYF.

This clonotype was picked up many times. This beta chain represents an off-target read in a library built for alpha chains; its size is of limited meaning. The chain uses TRBV28 and TRBJ1-2; 7 bases line up with TRBD1. The CDR3 sequence is 13 residues long. The ends lost 6 bases at V and 5 bases at J; junction bases unmatched: 6. Germline loops: CDR1 MDHEN, CDR2 SYDVKM. CDR3 in amino acids: CASSRDSLYGYTF. CDR3 nucleotide sequence: TGTGCCAGCAGCAGGGACAGTCTATATGGCTACACCTTC.

This clonotype appeared many times. Within a library made for alpha chains, this beta chain is off target, and its count is uninformative. J is TRBJ2-3 and V is TRBV28; TRBD2 matches at 15 bases. Germline assignment: CDR1 MDHEN and CDR2 SYDVKM. The V and J ends lost 6 bases and 6 bases, in that order; junction bases with no gene match: 4. The CDR3 contains 15 residues. The CDR3 is CASRRTSGRGDTQYF. The DNA of the CDR3 is TGTGCCAGCAGGCGGACTAGCGGGAGGGGTGATACGCAGTATTTT.

This clonotype was detected ten times or more. In a library made to pick up alpha chains, this beta chain is a stray read with a size that means little. V gene TRBV6-6 combines with J gene TRBJ2-5; D remains ambiguous. Germline CDR1 MNHNY, CDR2 SVGAGI (reference sequence). V dropped 7 bases and J dropped 3 bases, with 15 bases sitting between them. The length of the CDR3 is 14 residues. Here the CDR3 reads CASTTDGREETQYF. The CDR3 DNA is TGTGCCAGCACCACGGACGGACGCGAAGAGACCCAGTACTTC.

The sample holds many counts of this clonotype. For a library built for alpha chains, this beta chain is a stray read; little rests on its size. The chain uses TRBV11-2 and TRBJ2-5; TRBD2 matches 7 bases. Germline CDR1 and CDR2: SGHAT and FQNNGV. The V gene end was trimmed by 2 bases and the J gene end by 1 base; junction bases not matched to a gene: 7. The CDR3 is 16 residues long. The CDR3 nucleotides are TGTGCCAGCAGCTTAAGACTAGCTGGGGGCCAAGAGACCCAGTACTTC. Translation gives CASSLRLAGGQETQYF.

This clonotype turned up a few times. This beta chain is a stray read from a library made for alpha chains; its abundance is not meaningful. The rearrangement links TRBV25-1 to TRBJ2-7; 7 bases fit TRBD1. The germline gives CDR1 MGHDK, CDR2 SYGVNS. CDR3 length equals 16 residues. The V gene end was trimmed by 2 bases and the J gene end by 3 bases; junction bases not matched to a gene: 10. CDR3 nucleotide sequence: TGTGCCAGCAGTGAAGGTCTTCCCGCAGGGGGCTACGAGCAGTACTTC. Translated, it gives CASSEGLPAGGYEQYF.

There are many counts of this clonotype. Since the library was made to target alpha chains, this beta chain is a stray read and its abundance is not meaningful. CDR3 amino acids: CASSTTRYNEQFF. For the CDR3, the DNA is TGTGCCAGCAGTACCACTAGGTACAATGAGCAGTTCTTC. V gene TRBV28 combines with J gene TRBJ2-1; possibly TRBD2 for D (5 bases). The CDR3 totals 13 residues. V lost 5 bases and J lost 4, with 9 bases in between. Germline assignment: CDR1 MDHEN and CDR2 SYDVKM. The full variable domain, completed using reference TRBV28 and TRBJ2-1, is DVKVTQSSRYLVKRTGEKVFLECVQDMDHENMFWYRQDPGLGLRLIYFSYDVKMKEKGDIPEGYSVSREKKERFSLILESASTNQTSMYLCASSTTRYNEQFFGPGTRLTVL.

This clonotype was detected ten times or more. Because the library targeted alpha chains, this beta chain is an off-target read whose size means little. This chain links TRBV11-2 with TRBJ2-6; the match to TRBD1 covers 7 bases. The CDR3 length is 15 residues. Unmatched junction bases numbered 3, after V lost 5 bases and J lost 2 bases. Per germline, CDR1 SGHAT and CDR2 FQNNGV. The CDR3 DNA reads as TGTGCCAGCAGCATAGGGGGCACTGGGGCCAACGTCCTGACTTTC. Residues: CASSIGGTGANVLTF. The variable domain in full, with the rest retrieved from reference TRBV11-2 and TRBJ2-6, is EAGVAQSPRYKIIEKRQSVAFWCNPISGHATLYWYQQILGQGPKLLIQFQNNGVVDDSQLPKDRFSAERLKGVDSTLKIQPAKLEDSAVYLCASSIGGTGANVLTFGAGSRLTVL.

Ten or more counts support this clonotype. A library made for alpha chains picked up this beta chain off target, so its size means little. This rearrangement joins TRBV20-1 to TRBJ2-7; TRBD2 aligns across 15 bases. Germline V gene sequence: CDR1 DFQATT, CDR2 SNEGSKA (reference sequence). V lost 3 bases, J lost 6 bases, and 9 bases stayed unmatched. The length of the CDR3 is 16 residues. CDR3 protein: CSASGLAGGTMGEQYF. The CDR3 bases are TGCAGTGCTAGTGGACTAGCGGGAGGGACTATGGGCGAGCAGTACTTC.

This clonotype has ten or more counts. Since the library was made to target alpha chains, this beta chain is a stray read and its abundance is not meaningful. J is TRBJ2-6 and V is TRBV5-4; the D is unclear. Germline CDR1 SGHNT, CDR2 YYREEE (reference sequence). V lost 4 bases, J lost 2 bases, and 16 bases lay in between. This CDR3 is built from 17 residues. The CDR3 protein is CASSTSDELAGANVLTF. The DNA for the CDR3 is TGTGCCAGCAGCACTTCGGACGAGCTGGCTGGGGCCAACGTCCTGACTTTC.

This clonotype has at least ten counts. This beta chain came through as a stray read in a library set up for alpha chains, and its size says little. This sequence joins TRBV11-1 and TRBJ2-5; no clear D gene. The CDR3 is 13 amino acids. The V end was cut by 2 bases, the J end by 2 bases, with 6 bases between. The germline V gene encodes CDR1 SGHAT and CDR2 FQDESV (reference sequence). DNA of the CDR3: TGTGCCAGCAGCTTATCACGGCAAGAGACCCAGTACTTC. This translates into CASSLSRQETQYF.

This clonotype was detected ten times or more. Found in a library prepared for alpha chains, this beta chain is an off-target read, and its abundance has little meaning. The V gene is TRBV7-2, the J gene TRBJ2-5; 12 nucleotides agree with TRBD2. The CDR3 extends over 16 amino acids. The V segment lost 1 base and the J segment 5 bases; nucleotides outside the gene matches: 5. From germline, CDR1 is SGHTA and CDR2 FQGNSA. The CDR3 protein is CASSLGLAGAAETQYF. Written as DNA, the CDR3 is TGTGCCAGCAGCTTAGGACTAGCGGGAGCGGCGGAGACCCAGTACTTC.